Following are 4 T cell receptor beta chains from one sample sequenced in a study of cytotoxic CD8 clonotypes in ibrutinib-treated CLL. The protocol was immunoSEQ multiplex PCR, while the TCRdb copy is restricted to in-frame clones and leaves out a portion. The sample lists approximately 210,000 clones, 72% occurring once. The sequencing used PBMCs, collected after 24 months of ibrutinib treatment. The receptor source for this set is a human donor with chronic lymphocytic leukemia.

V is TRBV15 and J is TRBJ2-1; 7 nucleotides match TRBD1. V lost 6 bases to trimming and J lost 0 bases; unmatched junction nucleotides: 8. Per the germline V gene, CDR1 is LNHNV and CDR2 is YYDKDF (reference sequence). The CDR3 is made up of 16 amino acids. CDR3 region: CATRGVGQSSYNEQFF. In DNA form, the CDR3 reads TGTGCCACCAGAGGGGTGGGACAGAGCTCCTACAATGAGCAGTTCTTC.

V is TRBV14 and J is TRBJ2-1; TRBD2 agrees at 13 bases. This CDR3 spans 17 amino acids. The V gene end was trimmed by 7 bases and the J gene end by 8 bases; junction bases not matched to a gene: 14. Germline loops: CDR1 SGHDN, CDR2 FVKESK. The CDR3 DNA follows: TGTGCCAGCAACCTACCCACTAGCGGGAGGGGAAGGTATGAGCAGTTCTTC. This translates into CASNLPTSGRGRYEQFF.

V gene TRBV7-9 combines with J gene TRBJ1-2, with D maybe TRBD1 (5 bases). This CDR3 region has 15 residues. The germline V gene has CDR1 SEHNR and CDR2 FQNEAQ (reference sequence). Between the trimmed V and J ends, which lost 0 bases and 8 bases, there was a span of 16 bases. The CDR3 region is CASSLAQTAPSGYTF. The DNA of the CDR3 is TGTGCCAGCAGCTTAGCGCAGACAGCTCCTTCCGGCTACACCTTC.

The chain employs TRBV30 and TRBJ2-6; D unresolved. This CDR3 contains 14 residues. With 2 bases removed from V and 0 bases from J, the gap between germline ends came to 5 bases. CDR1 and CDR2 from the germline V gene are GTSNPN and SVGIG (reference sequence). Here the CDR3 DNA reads TGTGCCTGGAGTTCGGGCTCTGGGGCCAACGTCCTGACTTTC. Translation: CAWSSGSGANVLTF.